The present TCR beta chain was sequenced within a study of shared T cell receptors in the human thymus (dated by TCRdb to the early 2020s). Regarding the research as a whole: The study examined how self-reactive, shared T-cell receptor alpha chains are generated in the human thymus.

To prepare the library, the immunoSEQ multiplex PCR assay was applied. The immuneACCESS repertoire file appears here via TCRdb, limited to in-frame rearrangements. These files lack a portion of the clones; in checked studies, under half of the deficit traces to unresolved V genes, and the cause of the others is not known. The sample includes about 730,000 clones, with roughly 88% observed a single time. The top ten hold more than 0.01% of the sample. As regards this clone: No cognate antigen has been identified for it. Base qualities are not provided; no much larger clone lies one nucleotide away.

Reading the germline V gene gives CDR1 SGHTA and CDR2 FQGNSA. The junction shows trimming of 1 base on V and 1 base on J, and the gene matches do not reach 14 bases of it. Including the terminal cysteine and phenylalanine, the CDR3 comprises 19 residues. Kept here is only the CDR3 DNA, which spans 57 bases and is read in frame from base 1. Another study also made use of these data, one on human thymus T cells. As that second paper reports: Immunologically healthy infants undergoing open corrective cardiac surgery for congenital heart defects in Finland were used as donors. The thymus tissue came from surgical resects taken out during corrective cardiac surgery. Biased V and J gene segment usage appeared to be present in both thymic and peripheral blood repertoires. According to the related research, thymic TCR repertoires were highly overlapping among unrelated individuals. The study characterized TCR alpha and beta repertoires from seven to nine infant thymus samples and a few related peripheral blood samples. The infant donors were roughly 7 to 244 days old, and the cohort included five or six males and two females. Thymocytes were mechanically released from the tissue and were stored as pellets of about 9-33 million cells at -70 degrees C. A QIAsymphony instrument was used to extract genomic DNA from frozen cell pellets. Using the immunoSEQ multiplex PCR assay, the TCRB and TCRAD loci were amplified from a standardized quantity of quality-controlled genomic DNA. The V(D)J region was spanned by amplicons of a length sufficient to cover the CDR3 and to identify V and J genes. Through the commercial immunoSEQ service, the amplicons were sequenced on an Illumina platform. Corrections for primer bias and sequencing errors followed previously described methods, while TCRAD and TCRB definitions were based on the IMGT database. Analysis of the repertoires was done with immunoSEQ Analyzer 3.0 and VDJTools and included basic statistics, V/J segment usage, diversity estimates, rarefaction and pairwise overlap. To estimate diversity, the Chao1, ChaoE, Efron-Thisted, Shannon and inverse Simpson indices were applied, and diversity was also estimated on datasets down-sampled to the smallest sample. Repertoire overlap was assessed by strict matching of CDR3 nucleotide sequence, V gene and J gene, and clustering was done by Jaccard-based multidimensional scaling. Thymus samples yielded on average approximately 800,000 unique TCRB clonotypes, compared with some 83,000 from blood samples.

The TCR was taken from a girl less than two years old with a congenital heart defect. Donor details come from another sample of the same person, matched by shared clones. Recombination joined TRBV7-2 with TRBJ2-7, with TRBD1 matching 9 junction bases. Sequenced sample: thymocytes. CDR3 reads: CASSLEKEPTGTGSYEQYF. The sequence in DNA is TGTGCCAGCAGCTTAGAAAAGGAACCTACCGGGACAGGGTCCTACGAGCAGTACTTC.